This TCR beta chain was identified in a study of cytomegalovirus exposure and HLA in healthy donors (dated by TCRdb to about 2017). About the investigation overall: An earlier analysis of roughly 570 of the donors reported 276 Gb of sequence data and 117 million unique TCR beta sequences obtained from some 200 million T cells. An early release covering roughly 600 HLA-typed donors comprised around 300 gigabases of sequencing data and approximately 80 million unique TCR sequences. Of the roughly 430 genotyped donors, approximately 82% fell in the genetic ancestry cluster associated with self-reported Caucasian donors. The study aimed to test whether cataloging public T cell receptors could reveal signatures of past pathogen exposure. The T cell repertoires of several hundred subjects were profiled by immunosequencing and related to cytomegalovirus serostatus. Along with the roughly 670-subject first cohort, a separate validation cohort of approximately 110 different subjects was used. High-throughput TCR immunosequencing, statistical association of individual TCRs with disease status, and machine learning were combined to predict cytomegalovirus infection status. A later analysis re-examined previously published TCR beta repertoires from just over 650 donors and added high-resolution HLA genotyping to investigate patterns of TCR occurrence. Rather than using new phenotypic data, the later analysis identified candidate immune exposures from TCR beta sequences and from how often those sequences occurred across donors. To decide whether each TCR beta V gene segment behaved as functional or pseudogenic, an earlier analysis of approximately 600 of the donors relied on high-throughput TCR beta sequencing. Donor age, sex, ethnicity and CMV serostatus were compiled together with the repertoire data. In a later genetic analysis, genome-wide SNP genotypes for 398 of the 666 donors were used, and that subset was treated as a discovery cohort. Every repertoire in the discovery cohort had been generated on one and the same sequencing platform. Class I and class II HLA loci were covered by the typing at four-digit resolution. The number of typed donors differed by locus: about 629-640 for A, B, C, DRB1 and DQB1; 500 to 550 for DQA1; fewer than 610 for DPA1; and around 490 for DPB1. Roughly 5 DR-DQ haplotypes were handled as single units for association and clustering because linkage in the cohort was strong. On average, over 200,000 unique TCR beta nucleotide sequences were sequenced per donor among some 420 genotyped donors of the cohort, with 15% to 20% of those sequences being non-productive. Points the paper makes about the study in general: Sequencing depth was assumed to be roughly uniform across donors in the presence/absence analyses, though that assumption may not hold. Because HLA typing was unavailable for some donors at each locus, only the typed subset was used in association tests. The classifier was reported to diagnose cytomegalovirus status with high specificity and sensitivity in both the original and validation cohorts. The earlier analysis of approximately 590 of the donors excluded 15 to 20 rarely observed V segments, including chromosome 9 orphons, because counts were too low. Correlated functional status among segregating V segments might be attributable to linkage disequilibrium, but an unknown experimental factor could not be ruled out. A group of highly shared sequence variants was considered likely to be a technical artifact of the sequencing pipeline. In a later analysis, HLA-associated TCR beta chains were found to be more clonally expanded and to have lower generation probabilities than equally common non-associated chains. Strong co-occurrence of HLA alleles, especially DR and DQ, made assigning TCR associations to individual alleles difficult. The study listed 150 to 200 TCR beta chains as associated with cytomegalovirus. A later analysis associated 15,000 to 20,000 TCR beta sequences with specific HLA alleles at a false discovery rate of 0.05. An association between a missense DCLRE1C variant and V-gene and J-gene trimming of TCR beta chains was found in a later genetic analysis and replicated in an independent cohort. For the cohort, immune exposure information was limited to CMV serostatus. A further reported finding was that TCR beta sequences accurately predicted the HLA-A and HLA-B alleles for most subjects in the first cohort. Some IMGT-functional V segments, including TRBV6-2 and TRBV6-3, could not be distinguished by the 87-base-pair reads and were therefore excluded. In a later analysis, most CMV-associated TCR beta chains were found to appear HLA-restricted, with HLA associations seemingly driven largely by CMV exposure. This cohort had only TCR beta chains sequenced, and the lack of alpha or paired-chain data limited which features could be detected. In an earlier analysis of several hundred of the donors, most TCR beta V segments were observed in productive rearrangements about 87% or about 30% of the time, broadly matching IMGT annotations. A few of the identified cytomegalovirus-associated TCR beta chains were confirmed in vitro to be specific for cytomegalovirus antigens. Compared with the approximately 720-donor mean, donors in an Asian-associated ancestry cluster had fewer N-insertions in productive TCRs, according to a later genetic analysis. In a later analysis, several top co-occurrence clusters were reported to appear linked to parvovirus B19, influenza, CMV and Epstein-Barr virus. According to the authors, the approach could potentially be generalized to other disease states and immunological phenotypes. According to a later analysis, TCR association rates differed among HLA loci, with DRB1 alleles showing the most associated TCRs and HLA-C alleles showing the fewest. Across donors, most TCR sequences were observed very rarely, whereas some public TCRs were present in many individuals.

The cohort comprised approximately 700 healthy bone marrow donors. Cohort members were all nominally healthy when sampled, although unrecorded immune exposures were likely present. Of the 666 cohort members, about 270 had a positive CMV serostatus and approximately 370 had a negative one, while no CMV serostatus was recorded for the donor. Every donor gave a peripheral blood sample, and the peripheral blood mononuclear cells from that sample were used for TCR beta sequencing. Genomic DNA was extracted from the blood cell samples with the Qiagen DNeasy Blood Extraction Kit. The germline V gene (reference sequence) yields SEHNR for CDR1 and FQNEAQ for CDR2. Including cysteine and phenylalanine, the CDR3 has 14 amino acids. The CDR3 DNA has 42 bases and is translated from base 1. This clone was counted only a few times. This clone's antigen is unknown. A read error may produce the germline difference seen at one junction end.

Libraries came from the immunoSEQ multiplex PCR assay. For the multiplex PCR, a mixture combining 60 forward primers for TCR Vbeta segments and 13 reverse primers for TCR Jbeta segments was used. A multiplex PCR assay on genomic DNA amplified the CDR3 region of rearranged TCR beta genes. The amplified TCR beta libraries were sequenced on the Illumina HiSeq System as 87-base-pair reads. Concerning the study's data processing: A later analysis tallied 80 million to 95 million unique TCR beta chains across the 660 or so repertoires, and 10 million to 11 million of those chains were shared by two or more donors. Raw reads were error-corrected and collapsed into unique sequences by a nearest-neighbor algorithm in which closely related sequences were merged to remove PCR and sequencing errors. To assign V, D and J gene segments, CDR3 sequences were aligned to IMGT reference sequences. For a sequence to be retained, a match of at least six nucleotides was required to both a V gene segment and a J gene segment. A rearrangement was called productive if the CDR3 had no stop codons and remained in frame with V and J, and every other rearrangement was called non-productive. CDR3 was defined by IMGT convention, running from the second conserved V-encoded cysteine to the conserved J-encoded phenylalanine. Sequences without an unambiguous match to a single V gene segment were excluded from the earlier analysis of a few hundred of the donors. An earlier analysis of some 500 of the donors classified V segments as functional when productive rearrangements were above 56.7% and as segregating when the standard deviation between donors was above 5%. To diagnose cytomegalovirus status from the catalog of TCR beta chain sequences, a statistical classification framework was built. In a later analysis, TCR nucleotide sequences were compared against IMGT/GENE-DB human TR gene sequences so that V and J genes could be assigned. The TCRdist pipeline was used in a later analysis to assign CDR3 sequences and most-parsimonious VDJ recombination scenarios. In a later analysis, each TCR beta chain was defined by its CDR3 amino acid sequence together with its V-gene family, and reads without a unique V-gene family were excluded. A later analysis removed 592 highly shared, low-generation-probability nucleotide sequences to deal with suspected cross-contamination and a sequencing artifact. In a later analysis, a clonal expansion index was calculated for each public chain from normalized within-repertoire ranks of inferred template counts. A later analysis computed generation probabilities with a VDJ recombination model fitted to out-of-frame rearrangements, and checked the results against IGoR. A later analysis scored TCR-TCR, TCR-HLA and TCR-CMV co-occurrence with hypergeometric tests, applying a repertoire-size bias correction to TCR pairs. False discovery rates were estimated in a later analysis by permuting HLA or CMV assignments 20 times. In a later analysis, co-occurring TCRs were grouped with DBSCAN, and TCRdist sequence similarity was added when clustering was performed within HLA-allele-positive subsets. Repertoires with fewer than 30,000 or more than 120,000 public chains were left out of co-occurrence clustering, as were several repertoires with anomalous nucleotide sharing. Entries here come from immuneACCESS through TCRdb and include only in-frame sequences with V and J called. Some clones fail to appear in such tables; in the studies checked, an unresolved V gene covers under half of the shortfall, and the cause of the remainder is unknown. D and trimming were read from the DNA, whereas the V and J calls and clone size are those reported in that table. The sample yields around 130,000 clones; about 73% were counted once. In total, the top ten clones hold about 3% of the sample.

The clonotype originates from a human donor in good health. The sequenced sample was PBMCs. This chain joins TRBV7-9 to TRBJ2-7, and 8 junction bases match TRBD1. The CDR3 is CSSSPDRAYYEQYF. The sequence in DNA is TGTTCCAGCAGCCCGGACAGGGCTTACTACGAGCAGTACTTC.